The 13 T cell receptor beta chains listed next were all sequenced from one sample in a study of OX40 agonist ivuxolimab in advanced cancers. The table came from immunoSEQ multiplex PCR; TCRdb's copy has only in-frame clones and leaves some out. The table records approximately 12,000 clones, 69% of them present only once. The sample here was CD4+ or CD8+ T cells sorted from blood, taken in a trial of the OX40 agonist ivuxolimab. Receptors were obtained from an adult with an advanced solid tumor such as melanoma, head and neck, liver or kidney cancer.

V and J are TRBV25-1 and TRBJ1-1; possible D gene TRBD1, 5 bases. With 3 bases removed from V and 4 bases from J, the gap between germline ends came to 18 bases. The V gene's germline CDR1 is MGHDK and CDR2 SYGVNS. The length of the CDR3 is 16 residues. CDR3 in amino acids: CASSDRKGNTLTEAFF. The DNA for the CDR3 is TGTGCCAGCAGTGATCGGAAGGGGAATACCCTCACTGAAGCTTTCTTT. Full variable domain (missing parts from reference TRBV25-1 and TRBJ1-1): EADIYQTPRYLVIGTGKKITLECSQTMGHDKMYWYQQDPGMELHLIHYSYGVNSTEKGDLSSESTVSRIRTEHFPLTLESARPSHTSQYLCASSDRKGNTLTEAFFGQGTRLTVV.

The chain combines TRBV4-3 with TRBJ2-1; TRBD2 matches 10 bases. Germline V gives CDR1 LGHNA, CDR2 YSLEER. The length of the CDR3 is 17 residues. V lost 0 bases and J lost 8; bases outside the gene matches: 10. CDR3 nucleotides: TGCGCCAGCAGCCAAGATCCCGGGAGCGGGGGGGCGCATGAGCAGTTCTTC. Residues: CASSQDPGSGGAHEQFF.

The rearrangement joins TRBV6-1 to TRBJ1-3; TRBD1 might be the D (5 bases). V dropped 2 bases and J dropped 2 bases, with 19 bases sitting between them. The CDR3 consists of 18 residues. The V gene's germline CDR1 is MNHNS and CDR2 SASEGT. The CDR3 loop reads CASSEWFSPWGTGNTIYF. In DNA, the CDR3 is TGTGCCAGCAGTGAATGGTTTTCTCCCTGGGGCACTGGAAACACCATATATTTT.

J is TRBJ2-2 and V is TRBV7-6; D gene uncertain. The CDR3 has 14 residues. Trimming stripped 5 bases from V and 1 base from J, with 8 bases between. Per the germline V gene, CDR1 is SGHVS and CDR2 is FNYEAQ. The CDR3 DNA sequence: TGTGCCAGCAGCAACGACTGGAACACCGGGGAGCTGTTTTTT. Residues: CASSNDWNTGELFF.

V usage is TRBV28 and J usage is TRBJ2-1, with 10 positions matching TRBD2. The CDR3 runs to 15 residues. The J segment lost 6 bases and the V segment lost 6 bases, leaving 8 bases of the junction unmatched. Germline V gene sequence: CDR1 MDHEN, CDR2 SYDVKM. DNA for the CDR3: TGTGCCAGCAGGACCTCTAGCGGGGGTCTCAATGAGCAGTTCTTC. It specifies CASRTSSGGLNEQFF.

The V and J genes are TRBV28 and TRBJ2-6, with D tentatively TRBD2 (5 bases). V was cut by 5 bases and J by 0 bases, with 8 bases left in between. CDR3 length equals 15 residues. CDR1 is MDHEN, CDR2 SYDVKM, per germline. CDR3 region: CASSPRDSGANVLTF. CDR3 sequence (DNA): TGTGCCAGCAGTCCGAGGGACTCTGGGGCCAACGTCCTGACTTTC.

The chain uses TRBV28 and TRBJ2-1; D may be TRBD1 (5 bases). The CDR3 totals 18 residues. Germline lookup yields CDR1 MDHEN and CDR2 SYDVKM. Trimming pared 3 bases from V and 0 bases from J, leaving 18 bases between. CDR3 coding DNA: TGTGCCAGCAGTTTCTTCGGAGACAGCCTGAACTCCTACAATGAGCAGTTCTTC. Its translation: CASSFFGDSLNSYNEQFF. The full variable domain, completed using reference TRBV28 and TRBJ2-1, is DVKVTQSSRYLVKRTGEKVFLECVQDMDHENMFWYRQDPGLGLRLIYFSYDVKMKEKGDIPEGYSVSREKKERFSLILESASTNQTSMYLCASSFFGDSLNSYNEQFFGPGTRLTVL.

This clone was counted once. V and J are TRBV11-2 and TRBJ2-7, with D perhaps TRBD2 (6 bases). Per the germline V gene, CDR1 is SGHAT and CDR2 is FQNNGV. CDR3 length: 15 amino acids. The V end lost 1 base, the J end lost 6 bases, and 16 bases lay between the germline ends. The CDR3 loop reads CASSLVFSMGGEQYF. The CDR3 region has the DNA TGTGCCAGCAGCTTAGTCTTTTCGATGGGAGGCGAGCAGTACTTC.

The chain has TRBV4-1 and TRBJ1-1; a weak D match, TRBD1 (5 bases). The CDR3 runs to 13 residues. V was clipped by 5 bases and J by 0 bases, with 7 bases between them. Germline values: CDR1 MGHRA, CDR2 YSYEKL. This CDR3 reads CASSLGVNTEAFF. The CDR3 region has the DNA TGCGCCAGCAGCTTGGGGGTGAACACTGAAGCTTTCTTT.

The chain employs TRBV6-5 and TRBJ2-7; D uncertain. The CDR3 runs to 12 residues. Per germline, CDR1 MNHEY and CDR2 SVGAGI. V dropped 4 bases and J dropped 6 bases, with 10 bases sitting between them. In DNA form, the CDR3 reads TGTGCCAGCAGTTTTGAAGGAGTCGAGCAGTACTTC. This translates into CASSFEGVEQYF.

This chain joins TRBV6-5 and TRBJ2-7; D call uncertain. The V and J ends lost 0 bases and 0 bases respectively, with 9 bases between them. The germline gives CDR1 MNHEY, CDR2 SVGAGI. The CDR3 covers 15 residues. This CDR3 reads CASSYSLVNSYEQYF. CDR3 DNA sequence: TGTGCCAGCAGTTACTCGCTAGTAAACTCCTACGAGCAGTACTTC.

In its sample, this clone was seen a few times. The rearrangement links TRBV28 to TRBJ2-2; D remains unclear. Germline V gene lookup returns CDR1 MDHEN and CDR2 SYDVKM. The V end lost 2 bases, the J end lost 4 bases, and 14 bases lay between the germline ends. The CDR3 spans 16 residues. The CDR3 DNA reads TGTGCCAGCAGTTTAATCGTCGAGAACCCCACCGGGGAGCTGTTTTTT. The encoded protein is CASSLIVENPTGELFF.

The chain couples TRBV13 to TRBJ2-7; 9 positions agree with TRBD1. The CDR3 runs to 14 residues. CDR1 is PRHDT and CDR2 is FYEKMQ in the germline V gene (reference sequence). With V trimmed by 4 bases and J by 4 bases, 5 bases remained unmatched. Here the CDR3 DNA reads TGTGCCAGCAGCTCACAGGGGGCGGGTTACGAGCAGTACTTC. Protein sequence: CASSSQGAGYEQYF. The full variable domain, with the rest looked up from reference TRBV13 and TRBJ2-7, is AAGVIQSPRHLIKEKRETATLKCYPIPRHDTVYWYQQGPGQDPQFLISFYEKMQSDKGSIPDRFSAQQFSDYHSELNMSSLELGDSALYFCASSSQGAGYEQYFGPGTRLTVT.